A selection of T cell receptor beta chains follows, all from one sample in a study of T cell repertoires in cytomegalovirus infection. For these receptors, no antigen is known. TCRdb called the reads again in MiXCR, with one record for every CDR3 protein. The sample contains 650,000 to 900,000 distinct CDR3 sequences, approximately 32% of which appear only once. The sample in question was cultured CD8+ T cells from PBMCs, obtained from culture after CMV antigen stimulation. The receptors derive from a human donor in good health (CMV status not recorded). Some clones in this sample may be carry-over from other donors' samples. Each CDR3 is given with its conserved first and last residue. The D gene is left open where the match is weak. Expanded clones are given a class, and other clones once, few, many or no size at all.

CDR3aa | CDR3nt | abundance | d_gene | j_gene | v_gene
CASSQDIDYGYTF | TGCGCCAGCAGCCAAGATATCGACTATGGCTACACCTTC | NA | NA | TRBJ1-2 | TRBV4-1
CARTLLTGGAEGYTF | TGTGCCAGAACCCTCTTGACAGGGGGCGCGGAAGGCTACACCTTC | few | TRBD1 | TRBJ1-2 | TRBV2
CASSSCDRAAPHYEQYF | TGTGCCAGCAGCTCCTGCGACAGGGCTGCCCCCCACTACGAGCAGTACTTC | NA | TRBD1 | TRBJ2-7 | TRBV7-9
CASLKDFSSYNEQFF | TGTGCCAGCCTCAAAGACTTTAGCTCCTACAATGAGCAGTTCTTC | NA | NA | TRBJ2-1 | TRBV6-1
CAWPEIMNTEAFF | TGTGCATGGCCTGAGATTATGAACACTGAAGCTTTCTTT | NA | NA | TRBJ1-1 | TRBV7-6
CASSLKGFANTGELFF | TGTGCCAGCAGCTTAAAGGGGTTTGCGAACACCGGGGAGCTGTTTTTT | NA | NA | TRBJ2-2 | TRBV7-8
CASSPTGQGRVLTF | TGTGCCAGCAGCCCCACCGGGCAGGGAAGGGTCCTGACTTTC | NA | NA | TRBJ2-6 | TRBV7-4
CVSGLRTGGIYNEQFF | TGTGTCAGCGGACTGAGGACGGGGGGAATCTACAATGAGCAGTTCTTC | NA | TRBD2 | TRBJ2-1 | TRBV28
CVSSTRPPYEQYF | TGTGTCAGCAGTACAAGGCCCCCCTACGAGCAGTACTTC | NA | NA | TRBJ2-7 | TRBV7-9
CASSLFPASYNEQFF | TGTGCCAGCAGCCTATTTCCAGCCTCCTACAATGAGCAGTTCTTC | few | NA | TRBJ2-1 | TRBV27
CASSYRRDKPDTQYF | TGTGCCAGCAGTTACAGGCGGGATAAGCCAGATACGCAGTATTTT | NA | NA | TRBJ2-3 | TRBV6-8
CASSPTTGPDEQFF | TGTGCCAGCAGCCCAACAACAGGGCCCGATGAGCAGTTCTTC | NA | NA | TRBJ2-1 | TRBV7-6
CASSSRWQGMYGYTF | TGTGCCAGCAGCTCCCGGTGGCAGGGGATGTATGGCTACACCTTC | NA | NA | TRBJ1-2 | TRBV12-3/TRBV12-4
CATSDFKISNNEQFF | TGTGCCACCAGTGATTTCAAGATCAGTAACAATGAGCAGTTCTTC | many | NA | TRBJ2-1 | TRBV24-1
CASSLGPGENNQPQHF | TGTGCCAGCAGCTTAGGGCCAGGGGAAAACAATCAGCCCCAGCATTTT | few | NA | TRBJ1-5 | TRBV7-6
CASSLGPLTGSTYGYTF | TGTGCCAGCAGCTTGGGGCCCTTAACAGGGAGTACCTATGGCTACACCTTC | many | NA | TRBJ1-2 | TRBV7-2
CASSPPIGARQGTEAFF | TGTGCCAGCTCACCCCCCATTGGGGCTAGACAGGGCACTGAAGCTTTCTTT | NA | TRBD1 | TRBJ1-1 | TRBV18
CASTLQGHRSSYNEQFF | TGTGCCAGCACCCTACAGGGACACAGGAGCTCCTACAATGAGCAGTTCTTC | NA | NA | TRBJ2-1 | TRBV6-6